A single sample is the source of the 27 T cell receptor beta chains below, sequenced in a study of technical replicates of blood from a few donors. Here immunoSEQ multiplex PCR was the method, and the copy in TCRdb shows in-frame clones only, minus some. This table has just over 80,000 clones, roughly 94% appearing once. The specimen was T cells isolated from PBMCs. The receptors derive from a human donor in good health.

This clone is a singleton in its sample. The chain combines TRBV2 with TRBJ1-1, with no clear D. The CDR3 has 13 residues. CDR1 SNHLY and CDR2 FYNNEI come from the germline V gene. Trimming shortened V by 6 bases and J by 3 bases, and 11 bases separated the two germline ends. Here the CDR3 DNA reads TGTGCCAGCAGAGAACTAGAAGACACTGAAGCTTTCTTT. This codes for CASRELEDTEAFF.

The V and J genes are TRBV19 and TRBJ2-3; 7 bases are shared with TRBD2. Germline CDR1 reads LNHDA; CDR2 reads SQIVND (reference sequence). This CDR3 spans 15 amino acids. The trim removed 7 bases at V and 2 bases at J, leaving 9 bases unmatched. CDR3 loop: CASTLGRGSTDTQYF. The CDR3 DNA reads TGTGCCAGTACCTTAGGGAGGGGATCCACAGATACGCAGTATTTT.

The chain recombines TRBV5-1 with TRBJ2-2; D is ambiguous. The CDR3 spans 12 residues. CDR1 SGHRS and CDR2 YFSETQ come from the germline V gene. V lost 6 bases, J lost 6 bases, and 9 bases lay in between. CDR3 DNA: TGCGCCAGCATAAACGCGGCCGGGGAGCTGTTTTTT. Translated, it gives CASINAAGELFF.

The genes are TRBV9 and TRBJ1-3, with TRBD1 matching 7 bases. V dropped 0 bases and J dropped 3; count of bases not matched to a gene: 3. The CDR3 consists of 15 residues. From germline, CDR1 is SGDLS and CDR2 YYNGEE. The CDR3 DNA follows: TGTGCCAGCAGCGTAGACAGGGGAGGTGGAAACACCATATATTTT. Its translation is CASSVDRGGGNTIYF.

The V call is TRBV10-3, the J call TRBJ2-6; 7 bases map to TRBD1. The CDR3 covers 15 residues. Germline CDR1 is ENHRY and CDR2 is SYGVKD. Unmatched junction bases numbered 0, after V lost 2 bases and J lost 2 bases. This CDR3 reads CAISEQGAGANVLTF. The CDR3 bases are TGTGCCATCAGTGAGCAGGGGGCTGGGGCCAACGTCCTGACTTTC.

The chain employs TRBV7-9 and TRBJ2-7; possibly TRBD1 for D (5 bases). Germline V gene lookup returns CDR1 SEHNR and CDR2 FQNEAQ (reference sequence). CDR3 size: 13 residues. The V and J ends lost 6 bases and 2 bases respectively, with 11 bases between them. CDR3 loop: CASRPDSTYEQYF. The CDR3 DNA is TGTGCCAGCAGGCCAGACAGTACCTACGAGCAGTACTTC. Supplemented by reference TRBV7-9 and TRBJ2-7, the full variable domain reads DTGVSQNPRHKITKRGQNVTFRCDPISEHNRLYWYRQTLGQGPEFLTYFQNEAQLEKSRLLSDRFSAERPKGSFSTLEIQRTEQGDSAMYLCASRPDSTYEQYFGPGTRLTVT.

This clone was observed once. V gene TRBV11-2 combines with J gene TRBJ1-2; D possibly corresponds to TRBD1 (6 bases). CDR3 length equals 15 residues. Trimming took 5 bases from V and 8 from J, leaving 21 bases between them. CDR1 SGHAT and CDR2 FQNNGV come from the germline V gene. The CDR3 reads CASSLGTYSPRGYTF. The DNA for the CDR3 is TGTGCCAGCAGCCTCGGGACATATTCTCCAAGGGGCTACACCTTC.

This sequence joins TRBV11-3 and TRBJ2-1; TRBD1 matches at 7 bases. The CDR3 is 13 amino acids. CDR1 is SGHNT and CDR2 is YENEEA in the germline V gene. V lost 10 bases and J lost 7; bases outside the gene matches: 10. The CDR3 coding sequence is TGTGCCATCACGACAGGGTCCCGTAATGAGCAGTTCTTC. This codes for CAITTGSRNEQFF. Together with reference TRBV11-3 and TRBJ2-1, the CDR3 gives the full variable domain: EAGVVQSPRYKIIEKKQPVAFWCNPISGHNTLYWYLQNLGQGPELLIRYENEEAVDDSQLPKDRFSAERLKGVDSTLKIQPAELGDSAVYLCAITTGSRNEQFFGPGTRLTVL.

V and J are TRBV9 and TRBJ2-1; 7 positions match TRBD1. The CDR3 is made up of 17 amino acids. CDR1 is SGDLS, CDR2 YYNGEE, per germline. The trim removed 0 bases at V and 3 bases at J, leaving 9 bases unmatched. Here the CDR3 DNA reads TGTGCCAGCAGCGTAGATTTACGGGCAGGGGGCTACAATGAGCAGTTCTTC. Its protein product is CASSVDLRAGGYNEQFF. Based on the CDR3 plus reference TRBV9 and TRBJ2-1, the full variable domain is DSGVTQTPKHLITATGQRVTLRCSPRSGDLSVYWYQQSLDQGLQFLIQYYNGEERAKGNILERFSAQQFPDLHSELNLSSLELGDSALYFCASSVDLRAGGYNEQFFGPGTRLTVL.

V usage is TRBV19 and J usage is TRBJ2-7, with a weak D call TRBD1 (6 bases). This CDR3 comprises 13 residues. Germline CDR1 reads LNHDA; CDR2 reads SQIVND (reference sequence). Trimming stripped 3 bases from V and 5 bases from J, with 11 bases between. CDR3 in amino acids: CASSIQGSNEQYF. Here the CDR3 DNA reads TGTGCCAGTAGTATTCAGGGGTCCAACGAGCAGTACTTC.

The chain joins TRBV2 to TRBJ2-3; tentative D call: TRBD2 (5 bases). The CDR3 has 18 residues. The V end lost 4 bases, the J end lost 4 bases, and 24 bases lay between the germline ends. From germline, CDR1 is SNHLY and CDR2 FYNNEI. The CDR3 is CASSGSRAQVVSSDTQYF. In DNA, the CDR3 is TGTGCCAGCAGTGGGTCGAGGGCCCAGGTAGTGTCCTCAGATACGCAGTATTTT.

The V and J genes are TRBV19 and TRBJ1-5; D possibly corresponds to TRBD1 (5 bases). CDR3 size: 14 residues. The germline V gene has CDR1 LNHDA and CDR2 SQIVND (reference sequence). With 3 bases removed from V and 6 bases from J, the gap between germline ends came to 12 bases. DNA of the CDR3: TGTGCCAGTAGTATCTCGCAGGGAGGTCAGCCCCAGCATTTT. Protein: CASSISQGGQPQHF. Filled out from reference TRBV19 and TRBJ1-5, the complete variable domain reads DGGITQSPKYLFRKEGQNVTLSCEQNLNHDAMYWYRQDPGQGLRLIYYSQIVNDFQKGDIAEGYSVSREKKESFPLTVTSAQKNPTAFYLCASSISQGGQPQHFGDGTRLSIL.

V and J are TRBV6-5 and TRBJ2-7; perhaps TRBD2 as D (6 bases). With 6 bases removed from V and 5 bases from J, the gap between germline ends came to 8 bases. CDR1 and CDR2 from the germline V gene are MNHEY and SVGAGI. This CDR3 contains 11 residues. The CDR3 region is CASRRLDEQYF. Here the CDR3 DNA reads TGTGCCAGCAGGCGACTAGACGAGCAGTACTTC.

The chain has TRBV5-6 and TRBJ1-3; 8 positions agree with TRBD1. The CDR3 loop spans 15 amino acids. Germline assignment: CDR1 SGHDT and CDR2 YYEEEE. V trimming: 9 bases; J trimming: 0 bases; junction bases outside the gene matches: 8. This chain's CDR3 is CATKTGDLSGNTIYF. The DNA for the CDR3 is TGTGCCACCAAGACAGGGGATCTCTCTGGAAACACCATATATTTT.

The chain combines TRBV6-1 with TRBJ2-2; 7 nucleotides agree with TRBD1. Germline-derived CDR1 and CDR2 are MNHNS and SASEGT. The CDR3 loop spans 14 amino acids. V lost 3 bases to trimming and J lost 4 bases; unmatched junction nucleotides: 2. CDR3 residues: CASSDRGSTGELFF. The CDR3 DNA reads TGTGCCAGCAGTGACAGGGGGAGCACCGGGGAGCTGTTTTTT.

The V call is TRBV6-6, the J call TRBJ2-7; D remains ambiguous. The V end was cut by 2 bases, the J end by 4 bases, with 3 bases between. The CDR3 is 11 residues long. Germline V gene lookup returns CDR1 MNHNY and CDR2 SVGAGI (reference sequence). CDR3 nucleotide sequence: TGTGCCAGCAGTTACCATTACGAGCAGTACTTC. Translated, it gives CASSYHYEQYF.

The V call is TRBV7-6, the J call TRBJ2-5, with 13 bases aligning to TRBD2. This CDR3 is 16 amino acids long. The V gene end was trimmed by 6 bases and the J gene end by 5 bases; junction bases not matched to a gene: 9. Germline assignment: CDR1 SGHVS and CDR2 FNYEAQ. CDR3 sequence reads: CASRVTSGRALETQYF. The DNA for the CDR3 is TGTGCCAGCAGAGTTACTAGCGGGAGGGCCCTGGAGACCCAGTACTTC.

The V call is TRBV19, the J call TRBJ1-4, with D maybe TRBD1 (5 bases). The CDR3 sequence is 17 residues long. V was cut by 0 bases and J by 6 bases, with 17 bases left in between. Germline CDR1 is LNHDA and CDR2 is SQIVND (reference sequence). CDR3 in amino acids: CASSIERITARDEKLFF. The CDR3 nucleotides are TGTGCCAGTAGTATAGAACGGATCACAGCCAGGGATGAAAAACTGTTTTTT. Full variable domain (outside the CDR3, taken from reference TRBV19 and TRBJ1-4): DGGITQSPKYLFRKEGQNVTLSCEQNLNHDAMYWYRQDPGQGLRLIYYSQIVNDFQKGDIAEGYSVSREKKESFPLTVTSAQKNPTAFYLCASSIERITARDEKLFFGSGTQLSVL.

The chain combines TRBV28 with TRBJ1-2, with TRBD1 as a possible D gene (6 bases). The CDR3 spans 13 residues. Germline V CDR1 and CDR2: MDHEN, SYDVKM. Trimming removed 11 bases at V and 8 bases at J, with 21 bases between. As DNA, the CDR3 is TGTGCCGGTGGGACACCCGGGGAATTCGGCTACACCTTC. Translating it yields CAGGTPGEFGYTF.

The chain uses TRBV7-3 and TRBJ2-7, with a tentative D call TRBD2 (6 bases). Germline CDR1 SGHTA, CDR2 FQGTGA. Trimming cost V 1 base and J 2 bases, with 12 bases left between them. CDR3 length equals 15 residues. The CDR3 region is CASSLIGTDAYEQYF. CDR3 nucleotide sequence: TGTGCCAGCAGCTTAATCGGGACTGACGCCTACGAGCAGTACTTC.

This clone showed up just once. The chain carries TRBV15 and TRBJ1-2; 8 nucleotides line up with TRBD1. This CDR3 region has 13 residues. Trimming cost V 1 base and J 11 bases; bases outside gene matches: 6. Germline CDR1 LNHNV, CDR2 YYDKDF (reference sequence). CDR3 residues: CATSRGGQEKYTF. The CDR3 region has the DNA TGTGCCACCAGCAGAGGGGGACAGGAAAAATACACCTTC. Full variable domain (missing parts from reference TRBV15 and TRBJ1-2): DAMVIQNPRYQVTQFGKPVTLSCSQTLNHNVMYWYQQKSSQAPKLLFHYYDKDFNNEADTPDNFQSRRPNTSFCFLDIRSPGLGDTAMYLCATSRGGQEKYTFGSGTRLTVV.

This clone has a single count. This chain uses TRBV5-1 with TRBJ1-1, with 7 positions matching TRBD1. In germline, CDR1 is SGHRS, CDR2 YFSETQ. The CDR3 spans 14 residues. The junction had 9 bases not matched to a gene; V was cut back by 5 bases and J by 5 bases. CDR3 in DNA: TGCGCCAGCAGGGAAACGACAGGGCGGACTGAAGCTTTCTTT. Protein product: CASRETTGRTEAFF.

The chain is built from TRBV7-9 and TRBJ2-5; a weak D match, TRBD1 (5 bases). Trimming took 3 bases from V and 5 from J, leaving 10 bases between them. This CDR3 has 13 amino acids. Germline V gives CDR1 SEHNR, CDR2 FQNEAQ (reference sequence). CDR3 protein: CASSFRRAETQYF. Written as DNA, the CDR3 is TGTGCCAGCAGCTTCCGCAGGGCTGAGACCCAGTACTTC. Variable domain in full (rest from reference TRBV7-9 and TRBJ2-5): DTGVSQNPRHKITKRGQNVTFRCDPISEHNRLYWYRQTLGQGPEFLTYFQNEAQLEKSRLLSDRFSAERPKGSFSTLEIQRTEQGDSAMYLCASSFRRAETQYFGPGTRLLVL.

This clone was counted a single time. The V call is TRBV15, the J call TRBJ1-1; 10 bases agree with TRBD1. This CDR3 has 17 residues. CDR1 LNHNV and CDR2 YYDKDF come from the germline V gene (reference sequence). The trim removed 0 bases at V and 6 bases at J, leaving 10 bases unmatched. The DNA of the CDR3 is TGTGCCACCAGCAGAGAAAGGTGGGACAGGGGAACACCTGAAGCTTTCTTT. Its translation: CATSRERWDRGTPEAFF.

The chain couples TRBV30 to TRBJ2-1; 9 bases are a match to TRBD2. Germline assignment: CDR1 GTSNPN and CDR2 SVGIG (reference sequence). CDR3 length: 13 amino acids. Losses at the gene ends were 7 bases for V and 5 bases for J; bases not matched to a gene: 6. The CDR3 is CASGLAPNNEQFF. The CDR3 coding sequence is TGTGCCTCGGGACTAGCCCCGAACAATGAGCAGTTCTTC.

Here the CDR3 DNA reads TGCGCCAGCACGTGGCCAGGCTCCTACGAGCAGTACTTC. Translation: CASTWPGSYEQYF. The V and J genes are TRBV5-1 and TRBJ2-7; D is unresolved. The ends were cut back, 6 bases at V and 0 bases at J, with 10 bases in the middle. The CDR3 has 13 amino acids. Germline CDR1 SGHRS, CDR2 YFSETQ.

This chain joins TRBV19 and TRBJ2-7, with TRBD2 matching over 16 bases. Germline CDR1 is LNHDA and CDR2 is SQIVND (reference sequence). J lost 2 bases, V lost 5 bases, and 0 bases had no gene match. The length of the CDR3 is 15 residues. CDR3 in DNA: TGTGCCAGTAGTGGGACTAGCGGGAGGGCCTACGAGCAGTACTTC. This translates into CASSGTSGRAYEQYF.